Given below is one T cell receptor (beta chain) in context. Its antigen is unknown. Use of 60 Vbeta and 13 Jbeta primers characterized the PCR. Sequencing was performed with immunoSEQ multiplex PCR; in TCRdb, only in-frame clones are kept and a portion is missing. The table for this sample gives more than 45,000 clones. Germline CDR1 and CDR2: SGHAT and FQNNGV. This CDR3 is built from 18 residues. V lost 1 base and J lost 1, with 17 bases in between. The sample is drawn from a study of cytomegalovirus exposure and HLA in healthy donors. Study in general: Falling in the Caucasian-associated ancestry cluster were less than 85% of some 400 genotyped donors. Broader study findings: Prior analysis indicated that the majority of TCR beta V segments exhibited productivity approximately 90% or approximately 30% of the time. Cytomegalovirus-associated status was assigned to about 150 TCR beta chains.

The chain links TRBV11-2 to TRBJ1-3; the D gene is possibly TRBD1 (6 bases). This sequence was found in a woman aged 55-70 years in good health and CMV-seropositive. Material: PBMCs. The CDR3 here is CASSLVGAGGPSGNTIYF. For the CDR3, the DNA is TGTGCCAGCAGCTTAGTGGGGGCGGGAGGCCCATCTGGAAACACCATATATTTT.